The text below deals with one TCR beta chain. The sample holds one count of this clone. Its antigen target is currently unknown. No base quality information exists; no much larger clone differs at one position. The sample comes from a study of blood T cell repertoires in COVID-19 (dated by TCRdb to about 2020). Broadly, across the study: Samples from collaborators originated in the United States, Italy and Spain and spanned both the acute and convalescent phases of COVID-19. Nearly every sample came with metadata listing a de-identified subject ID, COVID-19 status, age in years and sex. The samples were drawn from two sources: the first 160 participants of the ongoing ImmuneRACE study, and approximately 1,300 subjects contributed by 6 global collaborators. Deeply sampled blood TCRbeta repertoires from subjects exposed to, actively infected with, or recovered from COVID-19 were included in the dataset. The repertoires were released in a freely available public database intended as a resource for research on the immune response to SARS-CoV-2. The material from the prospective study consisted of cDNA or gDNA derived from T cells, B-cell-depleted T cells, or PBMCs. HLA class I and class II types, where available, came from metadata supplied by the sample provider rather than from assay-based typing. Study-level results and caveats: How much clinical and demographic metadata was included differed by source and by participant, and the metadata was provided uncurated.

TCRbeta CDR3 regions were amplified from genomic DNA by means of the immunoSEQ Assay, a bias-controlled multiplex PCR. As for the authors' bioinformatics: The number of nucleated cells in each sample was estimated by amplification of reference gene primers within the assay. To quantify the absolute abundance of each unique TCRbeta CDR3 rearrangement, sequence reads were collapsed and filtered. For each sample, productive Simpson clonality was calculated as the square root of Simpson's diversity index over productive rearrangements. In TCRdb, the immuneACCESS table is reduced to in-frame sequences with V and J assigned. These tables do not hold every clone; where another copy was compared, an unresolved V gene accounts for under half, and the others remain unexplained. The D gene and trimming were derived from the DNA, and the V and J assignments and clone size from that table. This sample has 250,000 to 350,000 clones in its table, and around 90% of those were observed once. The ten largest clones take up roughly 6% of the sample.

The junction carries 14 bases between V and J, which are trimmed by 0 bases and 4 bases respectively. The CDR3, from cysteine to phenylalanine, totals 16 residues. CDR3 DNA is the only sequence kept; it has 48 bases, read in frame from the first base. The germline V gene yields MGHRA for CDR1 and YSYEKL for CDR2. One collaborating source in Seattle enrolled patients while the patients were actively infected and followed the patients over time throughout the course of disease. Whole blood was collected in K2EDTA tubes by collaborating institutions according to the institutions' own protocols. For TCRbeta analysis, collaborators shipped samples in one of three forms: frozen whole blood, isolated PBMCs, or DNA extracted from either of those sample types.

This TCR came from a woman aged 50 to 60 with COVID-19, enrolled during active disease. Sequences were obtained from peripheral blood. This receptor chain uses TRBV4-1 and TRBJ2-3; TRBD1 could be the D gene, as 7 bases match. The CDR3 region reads CASSQELGRGADTQYF. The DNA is TGCGCCAGCAGCCAAGAATTGGGCAGGGGGGCAGATACGCAGTATTTT.